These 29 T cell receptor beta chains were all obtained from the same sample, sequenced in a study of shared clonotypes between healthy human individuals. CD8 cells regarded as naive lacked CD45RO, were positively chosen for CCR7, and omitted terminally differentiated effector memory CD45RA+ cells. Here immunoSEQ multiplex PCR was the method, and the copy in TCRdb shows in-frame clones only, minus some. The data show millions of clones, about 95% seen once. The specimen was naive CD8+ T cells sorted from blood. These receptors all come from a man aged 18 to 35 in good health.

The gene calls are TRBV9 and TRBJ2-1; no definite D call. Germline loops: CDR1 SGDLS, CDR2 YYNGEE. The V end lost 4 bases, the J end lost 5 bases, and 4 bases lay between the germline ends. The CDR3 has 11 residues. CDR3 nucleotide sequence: TGTGCCAGCAGCCTCAACAATGAGCAGTTCTTC. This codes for CASSLNNEQFF.

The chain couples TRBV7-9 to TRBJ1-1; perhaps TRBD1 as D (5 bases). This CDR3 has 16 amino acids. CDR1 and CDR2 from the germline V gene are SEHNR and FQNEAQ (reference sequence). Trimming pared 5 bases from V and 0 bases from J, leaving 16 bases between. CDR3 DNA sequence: TGTGCCAGCAGCCACCCTGGGAGGGGTTTGAACACTGAAGCTTTCTTT. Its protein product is CASSHPGRGLNTEAFF.

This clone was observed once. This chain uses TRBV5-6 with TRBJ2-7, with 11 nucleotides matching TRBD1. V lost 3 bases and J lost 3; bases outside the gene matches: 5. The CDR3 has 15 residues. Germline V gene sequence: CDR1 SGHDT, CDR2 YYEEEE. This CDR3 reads CASSYGGQGVYEQYF. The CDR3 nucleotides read TGTGCCAGCAGCTACGGGGGACAGGGGGTCTACGAGCAGTACTTC.

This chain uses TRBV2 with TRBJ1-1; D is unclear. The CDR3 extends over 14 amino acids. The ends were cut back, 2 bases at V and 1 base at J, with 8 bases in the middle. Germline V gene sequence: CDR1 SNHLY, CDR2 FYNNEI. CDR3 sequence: CASSEYNQNTEAFF. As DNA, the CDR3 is TGTGCCAGCAGTGAATACAACCAGAACACTGAAGCTTTCTTT.

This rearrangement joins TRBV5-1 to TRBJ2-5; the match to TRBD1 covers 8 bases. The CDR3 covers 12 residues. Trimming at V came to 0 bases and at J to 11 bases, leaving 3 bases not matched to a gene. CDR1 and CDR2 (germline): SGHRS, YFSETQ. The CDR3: CASSLDRGLQYF. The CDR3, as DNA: TGCGCCAGCAGCTTGGACAGGGGGTTGCAGTACTTC.

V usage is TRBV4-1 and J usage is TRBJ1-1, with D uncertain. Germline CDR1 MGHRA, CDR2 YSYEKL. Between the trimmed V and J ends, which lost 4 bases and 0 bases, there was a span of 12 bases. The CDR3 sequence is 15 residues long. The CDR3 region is CASSPGKGLNTEAFF. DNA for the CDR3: TGCGCCAGCAGCCCCGGCAAGGGTTTGAACACTGAAGCTTTCTTT.

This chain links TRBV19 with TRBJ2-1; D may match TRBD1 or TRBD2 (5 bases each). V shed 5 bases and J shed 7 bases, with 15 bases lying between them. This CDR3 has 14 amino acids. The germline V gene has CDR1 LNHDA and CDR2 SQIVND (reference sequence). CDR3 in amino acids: CASSPRWGGNEQFF. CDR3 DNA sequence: TGTGCCAGTAGTCCCCGCTGGGGCGGGAATGAGCAGTTCTTC.

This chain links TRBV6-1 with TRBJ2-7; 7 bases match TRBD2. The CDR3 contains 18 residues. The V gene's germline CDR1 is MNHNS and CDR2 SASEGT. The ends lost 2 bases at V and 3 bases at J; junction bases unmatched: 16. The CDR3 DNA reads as TGTGCCAGCAGTGAACTCGGCGTGGGAGGGGAATCATTCTACGAGCAGTACTTC. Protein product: CASSELGVGGESFYEQYF.

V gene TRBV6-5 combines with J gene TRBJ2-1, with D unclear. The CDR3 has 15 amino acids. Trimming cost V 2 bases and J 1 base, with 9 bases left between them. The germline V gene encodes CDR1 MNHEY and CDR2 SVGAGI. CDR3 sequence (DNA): TGTGCCAGCAGTTACGGGCAGAAATCCTACAATGAGCAGTTCTTC. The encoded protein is CASSYGQKSYNEQFF.

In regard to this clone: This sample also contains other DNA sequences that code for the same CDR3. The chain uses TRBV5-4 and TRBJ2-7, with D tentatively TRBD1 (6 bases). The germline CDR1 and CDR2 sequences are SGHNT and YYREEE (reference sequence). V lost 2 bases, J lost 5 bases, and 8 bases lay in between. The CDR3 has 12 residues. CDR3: CASSFGGHEQYF. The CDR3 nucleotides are TGTGCCAGCAGCTTTGGGGGCCACGAGCAGTACTTC.

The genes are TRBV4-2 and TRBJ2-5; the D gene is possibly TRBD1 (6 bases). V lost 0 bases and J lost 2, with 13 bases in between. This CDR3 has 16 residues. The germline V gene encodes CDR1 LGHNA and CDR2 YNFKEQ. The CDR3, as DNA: TGTGCCAGCAGCCAAGATGGGATGGGGGCTCAAGAGACCCAGTACTTC. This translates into CASSQDGMGAQETQYF.

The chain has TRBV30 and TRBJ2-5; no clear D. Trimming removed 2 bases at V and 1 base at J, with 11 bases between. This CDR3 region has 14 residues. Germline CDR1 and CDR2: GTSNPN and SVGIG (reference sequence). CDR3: CAWSIGQSQETQYF. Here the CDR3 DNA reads TGTGCCTGGAGTATTGGGCAGAGCCAAGAGACCCAGTACTTC. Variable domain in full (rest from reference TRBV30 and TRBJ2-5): SQTIHQWPATLVQPVGSPLSLECTVEGTSNPNLYWYRQAAGRGLQLLFYSVGIGQISSEVPQNLSASRPQDRQFILSSKKLLLSDSGFYLCAWSIGQSQETQYFGPGTRLLVL.

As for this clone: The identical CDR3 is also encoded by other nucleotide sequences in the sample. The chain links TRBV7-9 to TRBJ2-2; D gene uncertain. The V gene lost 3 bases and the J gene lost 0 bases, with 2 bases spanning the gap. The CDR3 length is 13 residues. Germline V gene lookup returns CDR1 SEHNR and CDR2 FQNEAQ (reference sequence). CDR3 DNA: TGTGCCAGCAGCTTGTCGAACACCGGGGAGCTGTTTTTT. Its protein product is CASSLSNTGELFF.

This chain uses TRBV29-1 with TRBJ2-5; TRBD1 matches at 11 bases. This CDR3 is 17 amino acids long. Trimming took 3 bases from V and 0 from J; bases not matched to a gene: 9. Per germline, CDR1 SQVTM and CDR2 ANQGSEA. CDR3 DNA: TGCAGCGTTGAGGGACAGGGGGGATACCCCAACCAAGAGACCCAGTACTTC. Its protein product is CSVEGQGGYPNQETQYF.

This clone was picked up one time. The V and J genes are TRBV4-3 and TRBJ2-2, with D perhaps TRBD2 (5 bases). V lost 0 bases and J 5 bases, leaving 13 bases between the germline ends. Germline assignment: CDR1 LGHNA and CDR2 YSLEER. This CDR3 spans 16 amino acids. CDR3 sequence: CASSQELGSATGELFF. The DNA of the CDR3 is TGCGCCAGCAGCCAAGAACTAGGGTCGGCTACCGGGGAGCTGTTTTTT.

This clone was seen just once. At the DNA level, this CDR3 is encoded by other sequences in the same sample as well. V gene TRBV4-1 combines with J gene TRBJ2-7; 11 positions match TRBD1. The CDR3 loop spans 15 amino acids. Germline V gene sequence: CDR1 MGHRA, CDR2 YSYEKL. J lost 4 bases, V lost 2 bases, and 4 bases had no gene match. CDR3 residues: CASSQPGQGVYEQYF. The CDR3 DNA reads TGCGCCAGCAGCCAACCGGGACAGGGGGTTTACGAGCAGTACTTC.

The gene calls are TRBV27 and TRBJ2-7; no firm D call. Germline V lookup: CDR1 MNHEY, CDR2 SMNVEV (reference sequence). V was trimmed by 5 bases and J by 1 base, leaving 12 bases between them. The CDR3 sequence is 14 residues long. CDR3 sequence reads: CASSLKGRSYEQYF. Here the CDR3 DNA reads TGTGCCAGCAGTCTCAAGGGCCGTTCCTACGAGCAGTACTTC.

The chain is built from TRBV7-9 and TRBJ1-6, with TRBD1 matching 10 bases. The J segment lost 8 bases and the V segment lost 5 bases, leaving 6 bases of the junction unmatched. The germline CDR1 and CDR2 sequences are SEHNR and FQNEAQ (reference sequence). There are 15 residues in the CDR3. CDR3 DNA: TGTGCCAGCAGCCCGACCGGGACAGGGGATTCACCCCTCCACTTT. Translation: CASSPTGTGDSPLHF.

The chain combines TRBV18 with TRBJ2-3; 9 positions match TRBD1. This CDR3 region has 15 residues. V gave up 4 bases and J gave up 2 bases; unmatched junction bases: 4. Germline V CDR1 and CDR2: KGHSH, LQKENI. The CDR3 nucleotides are TGTGCCAGCTCACTCGGACAGGGGACCACAGATACGCAGTATTTT. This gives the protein CASSLGQGTTDTQYF. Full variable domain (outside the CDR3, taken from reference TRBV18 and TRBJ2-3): NAGVMQNPRHLVRRRGQEARLRCSPMKGHSHVYWYRQLPEEGLKFMVYLQKENIIDESGMPKERFSAEFPKEGPSILRIQQVVRGDSAAYFCASSLGQGTTDTQYFGPGTRLTVL.

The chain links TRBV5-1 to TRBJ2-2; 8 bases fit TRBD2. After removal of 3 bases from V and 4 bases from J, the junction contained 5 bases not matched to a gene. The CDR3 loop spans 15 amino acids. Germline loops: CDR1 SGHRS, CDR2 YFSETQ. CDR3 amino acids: CASSSQRELTGELFF. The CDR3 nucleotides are TGCGCCAGCAGCTCTCAGCGGGAGCTCACCGGGGAGCTGTTTTTT. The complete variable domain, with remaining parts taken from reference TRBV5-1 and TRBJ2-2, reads KAGVTQTPRYLIKTRGQQVTLSCSPISGHRSVSWYQQTPGQGLQFLFEYFSETQRNKGNFPGRFSGRQFSNSRSEMNVSTLELGDSALYLCASSSQRELTGELFFGEGSRLTVL.

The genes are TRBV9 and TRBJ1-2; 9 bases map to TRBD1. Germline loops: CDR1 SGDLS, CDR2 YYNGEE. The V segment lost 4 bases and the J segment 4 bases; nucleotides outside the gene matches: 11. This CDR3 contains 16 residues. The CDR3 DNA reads TGTGCCAGCAGCCCCCGGTGGGGACAGGGTACCTATGGCTACACCTTC. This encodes CASSPRWGQGTYGYTF.

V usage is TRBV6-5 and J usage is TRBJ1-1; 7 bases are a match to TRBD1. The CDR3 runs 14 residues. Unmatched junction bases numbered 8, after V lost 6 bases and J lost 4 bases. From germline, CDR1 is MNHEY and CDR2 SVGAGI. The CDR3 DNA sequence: TGTGCCAGCAGGCCTACAGGGGAGGGCACTGAAGCTTTCTTT. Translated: CASRPTGEGTEAFF.

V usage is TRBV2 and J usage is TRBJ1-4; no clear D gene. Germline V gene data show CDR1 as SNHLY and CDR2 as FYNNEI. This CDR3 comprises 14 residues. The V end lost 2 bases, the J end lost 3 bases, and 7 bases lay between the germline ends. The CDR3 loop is CASSEFQPNEKLFF. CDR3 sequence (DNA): TGTGCCAGCAGTGAATTTCAGCCTAATGAAAAACTGTTTTTT. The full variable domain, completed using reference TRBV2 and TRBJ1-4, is EPEVTQTPSHQVTQMGQEVILRCVPISNHLYFYWYRQILGQKVEFLVSFYNNEISEKSEIFDDQFSVERPDGSNFTLKIRSTKLEDSAMYFCASSEFQPNEKLFFGSGTQLSVL.

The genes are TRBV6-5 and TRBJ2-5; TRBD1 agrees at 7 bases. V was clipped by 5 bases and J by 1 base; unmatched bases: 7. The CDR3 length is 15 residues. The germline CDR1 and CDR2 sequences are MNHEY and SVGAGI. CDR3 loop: CASSMGTAIQETQYF. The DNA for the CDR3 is TGTGCCAGCAGTATGGGGACAGCCATCCAAGAGACCCAGTACTTC.

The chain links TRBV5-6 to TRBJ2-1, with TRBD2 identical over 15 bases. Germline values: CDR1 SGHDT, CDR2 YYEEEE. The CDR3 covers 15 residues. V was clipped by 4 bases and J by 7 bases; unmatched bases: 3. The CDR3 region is CASSDGTSGRNEQFF. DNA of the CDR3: TGTGCCAGCAGCGACGGGACTAGCGGGAGGAATGAGCAGTTCTTC.

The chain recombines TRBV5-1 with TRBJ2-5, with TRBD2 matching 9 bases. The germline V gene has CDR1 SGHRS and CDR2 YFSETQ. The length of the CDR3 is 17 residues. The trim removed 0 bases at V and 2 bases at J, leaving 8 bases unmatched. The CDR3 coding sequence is TGCGCCAGCAGCTTGGCGGAAGCGGGGGGCTATCAAGAGACCCAGTACTTC. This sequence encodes CASSLAEAGGYQETQYF.

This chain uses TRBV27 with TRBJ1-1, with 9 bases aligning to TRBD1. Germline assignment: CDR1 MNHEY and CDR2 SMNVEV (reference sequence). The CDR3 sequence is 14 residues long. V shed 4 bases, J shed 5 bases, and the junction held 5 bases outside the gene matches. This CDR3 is CASSWTGEGTEAFF. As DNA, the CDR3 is TGTGCCAGCAGTTGGACAGGGGAGGGGACTGAAGCTTTCTTT.

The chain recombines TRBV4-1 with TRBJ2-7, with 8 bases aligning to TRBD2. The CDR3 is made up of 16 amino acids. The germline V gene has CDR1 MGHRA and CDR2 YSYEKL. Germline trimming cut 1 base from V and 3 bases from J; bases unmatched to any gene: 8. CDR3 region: CASSQVGGEARYEQYF. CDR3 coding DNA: TGCGCCAGCAGCCAAGTCGGGGGGGAAGCTCGCTACGAGCAGTACTTC.

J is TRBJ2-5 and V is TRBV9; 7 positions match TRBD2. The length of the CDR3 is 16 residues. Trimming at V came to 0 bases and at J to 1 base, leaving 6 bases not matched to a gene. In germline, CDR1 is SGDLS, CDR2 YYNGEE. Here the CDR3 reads CASSVAASGRQETQYF. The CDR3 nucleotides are TGTGCCAGCAGCGTAGCGGCTAGCGGCCGCCAAGAGACCCAGTACTTC.